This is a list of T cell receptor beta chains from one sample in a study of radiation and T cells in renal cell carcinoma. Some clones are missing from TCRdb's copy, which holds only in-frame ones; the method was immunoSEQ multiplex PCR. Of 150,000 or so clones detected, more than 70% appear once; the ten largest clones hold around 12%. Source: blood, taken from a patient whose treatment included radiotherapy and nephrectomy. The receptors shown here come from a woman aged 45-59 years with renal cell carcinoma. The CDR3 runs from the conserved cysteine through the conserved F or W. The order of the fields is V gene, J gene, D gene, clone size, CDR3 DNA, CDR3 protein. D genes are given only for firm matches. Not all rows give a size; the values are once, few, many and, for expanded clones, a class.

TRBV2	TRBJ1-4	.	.	TGTGCCAGCAGACCAGGATCCCTGGCTAATGAAAAACTGTTTTTT	CASRPGSLANEKLFF
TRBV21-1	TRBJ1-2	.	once	TGTGCCAGCAGCACGGGACAGCCCTATGGCTACACCTTC	CASSTGQPYGYTF
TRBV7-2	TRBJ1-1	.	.	TGTGCCAGCAGCTTAGCGCTACAGGCGGTGGCTTTCTTT	CASSLALQAVAFF
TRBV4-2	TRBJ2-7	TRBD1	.	TGTGCCAGCAGATATTCGACAGGGGCGGCCTACGAGCAGTACTTC	CASRYSTGAAYEQYF
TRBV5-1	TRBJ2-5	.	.	TGCGCCAGCAGCTTGGATCACCAAGAGACCCAGTACTTC	CASSLDHQETQYF
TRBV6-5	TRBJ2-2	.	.	TGTGCCAGCAGTTACCTTGGGCGAGGTCACACCGGGGAGCTGTTTTTT	CASSYLGRGHTGELFF
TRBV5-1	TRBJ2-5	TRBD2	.	TGCGCCAGCAGCTTGAGGTCTAGCGGGGTGCAAGAGACCCAGTACTTC	CASSLRSSGVQETQYF
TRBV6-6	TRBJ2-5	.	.	TGTGCCAGCAGCCACCCAGAGAGCCGAGAGACCCAGTACTTC	CASSHPESRETQYF
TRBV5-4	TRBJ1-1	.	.	TGTGCCAGCAGCTTGGAGGGGACCACTGAAGCTTTCTTT	CASSLEGTTEAFF
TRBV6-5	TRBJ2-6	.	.	TGTGCCAGCAGCCGAAACAGGGCTGGGGCCAACGTCCTGACTTTC	CASSRNRAGANVLTF
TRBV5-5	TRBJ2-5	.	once	TGTGCCAGCAGCTTGGAAGGACTAGAGACCCAGTACTTC	CASSLEGLETQYF
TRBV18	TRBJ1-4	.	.	TGTGCCAGCGGGAACAGCCTTAATGAAAAACTGTTTTTT	CASGNSLNEKLFF
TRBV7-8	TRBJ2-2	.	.	TGTGCCAGCAGCTTAACCCGACTAGGGCCCAAGGAGGAGCTGTTTTTT	CASSLTRLGPKEELFF
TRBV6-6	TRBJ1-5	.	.	TGTGCCAGCAGTTTACCTGGGGGAAATCAGCCCCAGCATTTT	CASSLPGGNQPQHF
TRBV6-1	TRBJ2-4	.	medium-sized	TGTGCCAGCAGTGTCGAGACCTACAGCCAAAACATTCAGTACTTC	CASSVETYSQNIQYF